These 15 T cell receptor beta chains share one sample of origin, sequenced in a study of blood T cell repertoires in COVID-19. Data came from immunoSEQ multiplex PCR; TCRdb stores just in-frame clones and leaves some out. Among around 320,000 clones, roughly 90% were seen once, and the ten largest hold roughly 2.9%. The sequenced material came from PBMCs or T cells enriched from blood (not recorded which). All receptors derive from a woman in her forties or fifties who had been exposed to COVID-19.

This chain uses TRBV3-1 (or the pseudogene TRBV3-2) with TRBJ2-3; possibly TRBD2 for D (6 bases). Germline V gene data show CDR1 as LGHDT and CDR2 as YNNKEL (reference sequence). This CDR3 spans 15 amino acids. The V end was cut by 4 bases, the J end by 6 bases, with 17 bases between. CDR3 in DNA: TGTGCCAGCAGCCTTACTAGCCTACGCGGGGATACGCAGTATTTT. Translation: CASSLTSLRGDTQYF.

The genes are TRBV19 and TRBJ1-2; 9 bases are shared with TRBD1. CDR3 length: 14 amino acids. Germline CDR1 reads LNHDA; CDR2 reads SQIVND (reference sequence). The V and J ends lost 3 bases and 6 bases, in that order; junction bases with no gene match: 5. CDR3 bases: TGTGCCAGTAGTATCACCGGGACAGGGCATGGCTACACCTTC. Translating gives CASSITGTGHGYTF. Full variable domain (rest looked up from reference TRBV19 and TRBJ1-2): DGGITQSPKYLFRKEGQNVTLSCEQNLNHDAMYWYRQDPGQGLRLIYYSQIVNDFQKGDIAEGYSVSREKKESFPLTVTSAQKNPTAFYLCASSITGTGHGYTFGSGTRLTVV.

The chain employs TRBV28 and TRBJ2-5; D is possibly TRBD2 (5 bases). This CDR3 has 14 residues. The germline CDR1 and CDR2 sequences are MDHEN and SYDVKM. The V and J ends lost 5 bases and 7 bases respectively, with 17 bases between them. The CDR3 sequence: CASSPPRGPATQYF. The CDR3 DNA reads TGTGCCAGCAGTCCGCCCCGAGGGCCCGCGACCCAGTACTTC.

The rearrangement joins TRBV3-1 (or the pseudogene TRBV3-2) to TRBJ2-5, with 9 bases aligning to TRBD2. Trimming took 1 base from V and 5 from J; bases not matched to a gene: 8. From germline, CDR1 is LGHDT and CDR2 YNNKEL (reference sequence). The CDR3 is 16 amino acids. CDR3 protein: CASSQVGGGALETQYF. CDR3 sequence (DNA): TGTGCCAGCAGCCAAGTTGGCGGGGGGGCCTTGGAGACCCAGTACTTC.

The gene calls are TRBV19 and TRBJ2-2; TRBD1 matches at 7 bases. The germline V gene encodes CDR1 LNHDA and CDR2 SQIVND (reference sequence). Losses at the gene ends were 7 bases for V and 4 bases for J; bases not matched to a gene: 3. The CDR3 is 13 residues long. The CDR3 spells CASNDRVTGELFF. The CDR3 nucleotides read TGTGCCAGTAACGACAGGGTCACCGGGGAGCTGTTTTTT.

This chain connects TRBV27 to TRBJ1-5; 7 positions match TRBD1. V lost 6 bases and J lost 7; bases outside the gene matches: 3. Germline-derived CDR1 and CDR2 are MNHEY and SMNVEV (reference sequence). The CDR3 is made up of 12 amino acids. This CDR3 is CASSPGGQPQHF. The CDR3 DNA follows: TGTGCCAGCAGCCCAGGGGGACAGCCCCAGCATTTT.

V gene TRBV11-2 combines with J gene TRBJ1-2; no clear D gene. The CDR3 spans 13 residues. Germline CDR1 is SGHAT and CDR2 is FQNNGV. V lost 4 bases, J lost 5 bases, and 11 bases lay in between. CDR3 sequence reads: CASSSRGGYGYTF. CDR3 in DNA: TGTGCCAGCAGCTCCCGAGGCGGGTATGGCTACACCTTC.

This sequence joins TRBV7-2 and TRBJ2-7; the match to TRBD2 covers 7 bases. Germline-derived CDR1 and CDR2 are SGHTA and FQGNSA. The V gene end was trimmed by 5 bases and the J gene end by 2 bases; junction bases not matched to a gene: 6. The CDR3 is made up of 14 amino acids. Here the CDR3 DNA reads TGTGCCAGCAGCGGCCGGGACTACCCCTACGAGCAGTACTTC. Translation: CASSGRDYPYEQYF.

The V and J genes are TRBV24-1 and TRBJ1-2, with 7 bases that match TRBD1. Germline V gene data show CDR1 as KGHDR and CDR2 as SFDVKD. With V trimmed by 4 bases and J by 8 bases, 6 bases remained unmatched. The CDR3 sequence is 13 residues long. CDR3 nucleotide sequence: TGTGCCACCAGTGAGACAGGGTCTCGAGGCTACACCTTC. It is translated as CATSETGSRGYTF.

The chain joins TRBV15 to TRBJ2-3; D unresolved. The CDR3 is 16 amino acids. V was clipped by 0 bases and J by 2 bases, with 12 bases between them. Germline lookup yields CDR1 LNHNV and CDR2 YYDKDF (reference sequence). CDR3 in DNA: TGTGCCACCAGCAGAGAGCCTAGGCGTGACACAGATACGCAGTATTTT. Its translation is CATSREPRRDTDTQYF. Using reference TRBV15 and TRBJ2-3 for the parts outside the CDR3, the full variable domain is DAMVIQNPRYQVTQFGKPVTLSCSQTLNHNVMYWYQQKSSQAPKLLFHYYDKDFNNEADTPDNFQSRRPNTSFCFLDIRSPGLGDTAMYLCATSREPRRDTDTQYFGPGTRLTVL.

The chain links TRBV5-1 to TRBJ1-1; D is uncertain. CDR3 size: 13 residues. Trimming removed 5 bases at V and 6 bases at J, with 14 bases between. Looked up from germline, CDR1 is SGHRS and CDR2 is YFSETQ. This CDR3 reads CASRATSFAEAFF. In nucleotides, the CDR3 is TGCGCCAGCAGGGCGACTAGCTTTGCTGAAGCTTTCTTT.

The chain joins TRBV5-6 to TRBJ2-7; TRBD1 agrees at 7 bases. Germline loops: CDR1 SGHDT, CDR2 YYEEEE. The CDR3 is made up of 12 amino acids. Losses at the gene ends were 4 bases for V and 6 bases for J; bases not matched to a gene: 4. This chain's CDR3 is CASSLGQTEQYF. The CDR3 region has the DNA TGTGCCAGCAGCCTGGGACAGACCGAGCAGTACTTC.

This clone was found once. The V and J genes are TRBV29-1 and TRBJ1-2; 7 nucleotides agree with TRBD1. V was pared by 6 bases and J by 4 bases, with 8 bases of the junction left unmatched. This CDR3 is built from 13 residues. The germline V gene encodes CDR1 SQVTM and CDR2 ANQGSEA. The DNA for the CDR3 is TGCAGCGTCCACTCGACAGGGACCTATGGCTACACCTTC. This gives the protein CSVHSTGTYGYTF. The full variable domain, completed using reference TRBV29-1 and TRBJ1-2, is SAVISQKPSRDICQRGTSLTIQCQVDSQVTMMFWYRQQPGQSLTLIATANQGSEATYESGFVIDKFPISRPNLTFSTLTVSNMSPEDSSIYLCSVHSTGTYGYTFGSGTRLTVV.

The chain links TRBV7-2 to TRBJ1-4; D gene ambiguous. The CDR3 consists of 16 residues. Germline V gene data show CDR1 as SGHTA and CDR2 as FQGNSA. Trimming left V 5 bases short and J 0 bases short, with 13 bases between. The CDR3 DNA sequence: TGTGCCAGCAGCAGGCCTGGCGGGACAACTAATGAAAAACTGTTTTTT. It translates to CASSRPGGTTNEKLFF.

The rearrangement links TRBV5-1 to TRBJ2-7; a possible D gene is TRBD1 (6 bases). V was shortened by 0 bases and J by 2 bases, with 6 bases between the two germline ends. Looked up from germline, CDR1 is SGHRS and CDR2 is YFSETQ. CDR3 length equals 13 residues. As DNA, the CDR3 is TGCGCCAGCAGCTTGGACAGGGCCTACGAGCAGTACTTC. As protein: CASSLDRAYEQYF.